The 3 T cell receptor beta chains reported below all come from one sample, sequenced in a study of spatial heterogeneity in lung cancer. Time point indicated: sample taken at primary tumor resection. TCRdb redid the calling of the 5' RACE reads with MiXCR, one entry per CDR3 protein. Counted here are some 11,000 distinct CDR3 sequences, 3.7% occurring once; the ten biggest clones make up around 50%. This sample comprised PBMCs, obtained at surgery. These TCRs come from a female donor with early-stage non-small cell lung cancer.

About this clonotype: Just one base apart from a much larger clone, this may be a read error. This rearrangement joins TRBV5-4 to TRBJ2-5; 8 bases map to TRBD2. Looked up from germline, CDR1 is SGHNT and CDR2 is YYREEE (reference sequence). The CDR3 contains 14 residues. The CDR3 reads CPSSSRGGRETQYF. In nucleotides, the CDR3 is TGTCCCAGCAGTAGCCGGGGGGGCCGAGAGACCCAGTACTTC.

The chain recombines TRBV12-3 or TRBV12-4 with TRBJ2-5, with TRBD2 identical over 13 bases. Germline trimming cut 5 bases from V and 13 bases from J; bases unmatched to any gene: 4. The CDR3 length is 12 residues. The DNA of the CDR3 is TGTGCCAGCAGTGGACTAGCGGGGGTCCGGTACTTC. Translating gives CASSGLAGVRYF.

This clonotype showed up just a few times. The CDR3: CASSPGRGRANEKLFF. The DNA for the CDR3 is TGTGCCAGCAGTCCCGGCAGGGGGCGCGCTAATGAAAAACTGTTTTTT. The chain recombines TRBV27 with TRBJ1-4, with TRBD1 matching over 8 bases. Trimming cost V 5 bases and J 3 bases; bases outside gene matches: 8. This CDR3 has 16 amino acids. CDR1 and CDR2 from the germline V gene are MNHEY and SMNVEV (reference sequence).